This T cell receptor beta chain was observed in a study of blood T cell repertoires in COVID-19. Data came from immunoSEQ multiplex PCR; TCRdb stores just in-frame clones and leaves some out. Of tens of thousands of clones in the sample, 88% are singletons; the top ten hold over 4.5%. This CDR3 contains 15 residues. Looked up from germline, CDR1 is LGHDT and CDR2 is YNNKEL (reference sequence). J was trimmed by 14 bases and V by 3 bases; bases with no gene match: 12. The receptor comes from a human donor in a cohort sampled during active COVID-19. The sequencing input was peripheral blood. The chain combines TRBV3-1 (or the pseudogene TRBV3-2) with TRBJ2-1, with 11 bases aligning to TRBD2. CDR3 DNA: TGTGCCAGCAGCCAGGATGTTACTAGCGGGAGACGAAAGTTCTTC. The encoded protein is CASSQDVTSGRRKFF.